This TCR beta chain is from a study of blood T cell repertoires in COVID-19. Across the whole study: PBMCs, B-cell-depleted T cells, or T cells provided the cDNA or gDNA that made up the material.

This clone was counted many times. Allocation to cohorts depended on clinical history reported by the participants. No more than 2 weeks before study entry, exposed participants had met a case of COVID-19. The data were produced by immunoSEQ multiplex PCR, yet TCRdb's version contains in-frame clones alone and is incomplete. The sample consists of approximately 220,000 clones, around nine tenths of them appearing once. V lost 6 bases to trimming and J lost 4 bases, with 16 bases between them. The CDR3 is 15 amino acids. Germline loops: CDR1 LNHDA, CDR2 SQIVND (reference sequence). This TCR was recovered from a woman in her 30s who had been exposed to COVID-19. Specimen: PBMCs or T cells enriched from blood (not recorded which). The rearrangement joins TRBV19 to TRBJ1-3; D gene unclear. CDR3 bases: TGTGCCAGTAGCCGGGATTCGACGTCAGGAAACACCATATATTTT. Its protein product is CASSRDSTSGNTIYF.